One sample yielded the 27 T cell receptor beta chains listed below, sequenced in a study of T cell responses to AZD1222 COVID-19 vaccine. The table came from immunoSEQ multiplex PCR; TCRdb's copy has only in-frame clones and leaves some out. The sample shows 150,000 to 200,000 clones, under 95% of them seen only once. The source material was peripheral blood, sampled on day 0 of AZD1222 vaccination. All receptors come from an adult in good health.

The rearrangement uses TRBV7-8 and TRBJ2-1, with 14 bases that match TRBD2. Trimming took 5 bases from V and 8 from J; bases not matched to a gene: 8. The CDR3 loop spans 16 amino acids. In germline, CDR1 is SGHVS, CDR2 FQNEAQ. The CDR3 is CASSIGTSGSLDEQFF. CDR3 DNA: TGTGCCAGCAGCATAGGGACTAGCGGGAGTTTGGATGAGCAGTTCTTC.

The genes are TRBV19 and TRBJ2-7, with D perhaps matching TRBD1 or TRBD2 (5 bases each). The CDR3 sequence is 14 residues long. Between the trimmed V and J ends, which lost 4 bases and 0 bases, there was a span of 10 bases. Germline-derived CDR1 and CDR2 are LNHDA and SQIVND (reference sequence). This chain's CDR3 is CASSTRESSYEQYF. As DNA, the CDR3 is TGTGCCAGTAGTACCAGGGAGAGCTCCTACGAGCAGTACTTC.

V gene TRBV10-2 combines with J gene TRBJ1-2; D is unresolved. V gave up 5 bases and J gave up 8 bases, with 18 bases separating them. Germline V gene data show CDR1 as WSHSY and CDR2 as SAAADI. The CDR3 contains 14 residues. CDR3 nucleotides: TGCGCCAGCAGTCCCGGGGTGGGAGTCGGGGGCTACACCTTC. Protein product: CASSPGVGVGGYTF.

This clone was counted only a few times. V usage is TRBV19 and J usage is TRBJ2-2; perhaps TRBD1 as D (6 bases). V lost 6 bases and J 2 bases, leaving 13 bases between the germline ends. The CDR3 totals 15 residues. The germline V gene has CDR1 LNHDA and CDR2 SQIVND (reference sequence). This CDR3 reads CASRNPGGNTGELFF. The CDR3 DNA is TGTGCCAGTAGGAACCCTGGGGGCAACACCGGGGAGCTGTTTTTT.

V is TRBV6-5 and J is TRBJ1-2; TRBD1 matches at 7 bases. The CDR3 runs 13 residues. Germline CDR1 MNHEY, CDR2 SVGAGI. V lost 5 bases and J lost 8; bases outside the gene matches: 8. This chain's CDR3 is CASSHRGLQGYTF. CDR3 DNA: TGTGCCAGCAGTCACAGGGGATTACAGGGCTACACCTTC.

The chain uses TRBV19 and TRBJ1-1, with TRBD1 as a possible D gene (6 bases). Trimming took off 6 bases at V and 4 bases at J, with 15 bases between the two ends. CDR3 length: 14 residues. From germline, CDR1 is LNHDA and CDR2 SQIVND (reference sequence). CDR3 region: CASRKGGAGTEAFF. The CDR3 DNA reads TGTGCCAGTAGGAAGGGGGGCGCGGGCACTGAAGCTTTCTTT.

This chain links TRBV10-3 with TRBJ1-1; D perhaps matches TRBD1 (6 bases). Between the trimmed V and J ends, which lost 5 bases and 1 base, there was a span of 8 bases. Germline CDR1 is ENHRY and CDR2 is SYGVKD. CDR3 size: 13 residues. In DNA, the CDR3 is TGTGCCATCAGTCCGGACAGGAACACTGAAGCTTTCTTT. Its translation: CAISPDRNTEAFF.

The CDR3 sequence is CASSLYFPLGTEAFF. CDR3 coding DNA: TGTGCCAGCAGTTTATATTTCCCCCTCGGCACTGAAGCTTTCTTT. J is TRBJ1-1 and V is TRBV28; D remains ambiguous. CDR3 length: 15 residues. Germline assignment: CDR1 MDHEN and CDR2 SYDVKM. Trimming stripped 1 base from V and 4 bases from J, with 13 bases between.

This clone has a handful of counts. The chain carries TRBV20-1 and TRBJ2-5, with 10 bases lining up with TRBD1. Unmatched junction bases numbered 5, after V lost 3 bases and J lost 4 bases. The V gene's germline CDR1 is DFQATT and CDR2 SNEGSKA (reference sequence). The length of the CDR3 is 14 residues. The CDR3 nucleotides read TGCAGTGCTAGTGGGGACAGGGGCTCAGAGACCCAGTACTTC. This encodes CSASGDRGSETQYF.

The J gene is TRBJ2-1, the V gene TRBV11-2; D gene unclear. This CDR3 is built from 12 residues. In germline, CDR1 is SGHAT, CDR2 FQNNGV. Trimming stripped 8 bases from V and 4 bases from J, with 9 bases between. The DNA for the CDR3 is TGTGCCAGCTTGGGTCAATACAATGAGCAGTTCTTC. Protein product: CASLGQYNEQFF. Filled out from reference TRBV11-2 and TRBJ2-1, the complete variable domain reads EAGVAQSPRYKIIEKRQSVAFWCNPISGHATLYWYQQILGQGPKLLIQFQNNGVVDDSQLPKDRFSAERLKGVDSTLKIQPAKLEDSAVYLCASLGQYNEQFFGPGTRLTVL.

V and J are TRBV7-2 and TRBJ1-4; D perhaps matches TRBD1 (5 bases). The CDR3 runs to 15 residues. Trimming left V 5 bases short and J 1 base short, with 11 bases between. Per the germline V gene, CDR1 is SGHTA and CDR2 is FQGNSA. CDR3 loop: CASSAGTVTNEKLFF. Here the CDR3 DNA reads TGTGCCAGCAGCGCTGGGACGGTAACTAATGAAAAACTGTTTTTT. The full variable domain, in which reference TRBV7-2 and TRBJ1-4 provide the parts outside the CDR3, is GAGVSQSPSNKVTEKGKDVELRCDPISGHTALYWYRQSLGQGLEFLIYFQGNSAPDKSGLPSDRFSAERTGGSVSTLTIQRTQQEDSAVYLCASSAGTVTNEKLFFGSGTQLSVL.

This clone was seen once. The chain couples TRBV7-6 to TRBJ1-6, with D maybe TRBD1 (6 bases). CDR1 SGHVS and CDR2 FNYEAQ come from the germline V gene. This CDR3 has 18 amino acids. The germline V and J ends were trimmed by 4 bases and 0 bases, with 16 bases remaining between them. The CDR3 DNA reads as TGTGCCAGCAGCTCAAAGGGGGAGTCGAGCTCCTATAATTCACCCCTCCACTTT. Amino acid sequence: CASSSKGESSSYNSPLHF. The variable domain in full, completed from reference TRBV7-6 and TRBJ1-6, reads GAGVSQSPRYKVTKRGQDVALRCDPISGHVSLYWYRQALGQGPEFLTYFNYEAQQDKSGLPNDRFSAERPEGSISTLTIQRTEQRDSAMYRCASSSKGESSSYNSPLHFGNGTRLTVT.

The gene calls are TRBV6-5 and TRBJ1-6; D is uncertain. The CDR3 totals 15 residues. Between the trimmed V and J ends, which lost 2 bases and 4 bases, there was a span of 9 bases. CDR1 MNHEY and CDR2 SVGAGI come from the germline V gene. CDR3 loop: CASSYTGQYNSPLHF. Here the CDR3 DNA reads TGTGCCAGCAGTTACACGGGTCAATATAATTCACCCCTCCACTTT.

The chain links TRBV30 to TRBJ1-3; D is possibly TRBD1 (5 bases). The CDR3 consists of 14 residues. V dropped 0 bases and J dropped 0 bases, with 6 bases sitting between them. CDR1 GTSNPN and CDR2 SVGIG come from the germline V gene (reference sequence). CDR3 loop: CAWSVGDSGNTIYF. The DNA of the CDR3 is TGTGCCTGGAGTGTAGGGGACTCTGGAAACACCATATATTTT.

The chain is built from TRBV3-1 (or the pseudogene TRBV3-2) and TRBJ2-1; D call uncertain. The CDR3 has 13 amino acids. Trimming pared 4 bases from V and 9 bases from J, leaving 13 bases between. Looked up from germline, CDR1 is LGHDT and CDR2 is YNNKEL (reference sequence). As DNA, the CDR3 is TGTGCCAGCAGCCCCTCAAGATGGGGTGAGCAGTTCTTC. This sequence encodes CASSPSRWGEQFF.

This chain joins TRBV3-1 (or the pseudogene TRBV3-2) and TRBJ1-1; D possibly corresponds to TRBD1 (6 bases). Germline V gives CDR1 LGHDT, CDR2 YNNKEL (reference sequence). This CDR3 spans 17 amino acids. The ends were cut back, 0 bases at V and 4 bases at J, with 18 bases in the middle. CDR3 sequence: CASSQEVPRGAVTEAFF. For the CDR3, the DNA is TGTGCCAGCAGCCAAGAGGTCCCCCGGGGGGCTGTCACTGAAGCTTTCTTT.

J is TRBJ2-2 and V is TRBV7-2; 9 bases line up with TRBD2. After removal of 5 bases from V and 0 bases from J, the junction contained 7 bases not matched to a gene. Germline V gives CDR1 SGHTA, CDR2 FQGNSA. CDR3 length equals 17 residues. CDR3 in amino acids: CASSPSGGYANTGELFF. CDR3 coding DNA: TGTGCCAGCAGCCCCAGCGGGGGGTACGCGAACACCGGGGAGCTGTTTTTT.

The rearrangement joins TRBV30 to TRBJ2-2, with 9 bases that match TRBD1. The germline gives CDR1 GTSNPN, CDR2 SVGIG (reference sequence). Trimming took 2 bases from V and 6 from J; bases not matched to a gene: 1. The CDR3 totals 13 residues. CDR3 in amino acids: CAWSRTGAGELFF. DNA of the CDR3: TGTGCCTGGAGTAGGACAGGGGCCGGGGAGCTGTTTTTT.

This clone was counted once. DNA of the CDR3: TGCGCCAGCAGCCCCGACGGACTAGCGGGAGAAGGCAACACCGGGGAGCTGTTTTTT. Translation gives CASSPDGLAGEGNTGELFF. The gene calls are TRBV4-3 and TRBJ2-2; 13 bases agree with TRBD2. The CDR3 is 19 residues long. CDR1 and CDR2 from the germline V gene are LGHNA and YSLEER. V lost 4 bases, J lost 2 bases, and 10 bases stayed unmatched.

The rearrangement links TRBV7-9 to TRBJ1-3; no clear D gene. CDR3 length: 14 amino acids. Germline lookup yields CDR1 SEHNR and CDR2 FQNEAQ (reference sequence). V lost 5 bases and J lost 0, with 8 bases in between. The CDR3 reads CASSPRLSGNTIYF. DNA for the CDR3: TGTGCCAGCAGCCCCCGGCTCTCTGGAAACACCATATATTTT.

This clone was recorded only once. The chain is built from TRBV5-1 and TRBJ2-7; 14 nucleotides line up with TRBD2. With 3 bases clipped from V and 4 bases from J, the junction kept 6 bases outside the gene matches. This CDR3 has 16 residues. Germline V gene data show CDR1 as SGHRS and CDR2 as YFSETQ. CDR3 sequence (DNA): TGCGCCAGCAGCTCCCCGACTAGCGGGAGGGATTACGAGCAGTACTTC. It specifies CASSSPTSGRDYEQYF.

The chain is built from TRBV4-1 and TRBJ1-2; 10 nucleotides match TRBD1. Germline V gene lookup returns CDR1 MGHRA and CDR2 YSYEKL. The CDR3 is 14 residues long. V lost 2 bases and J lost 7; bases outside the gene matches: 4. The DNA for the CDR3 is TGCGCCAGCAGCCAACGGGACAGGGGTATTGGCTACACCTTC. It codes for CASSQRDRGIGYTF.

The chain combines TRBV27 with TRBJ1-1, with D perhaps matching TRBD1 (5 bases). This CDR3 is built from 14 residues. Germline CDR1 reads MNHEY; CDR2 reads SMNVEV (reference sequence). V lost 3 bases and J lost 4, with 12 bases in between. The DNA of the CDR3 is TGTGCCAGCAGTTTGCGGGGGTCAGGCACTGAAGCTTTCTTT. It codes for CASSLRGSGTEAFF.

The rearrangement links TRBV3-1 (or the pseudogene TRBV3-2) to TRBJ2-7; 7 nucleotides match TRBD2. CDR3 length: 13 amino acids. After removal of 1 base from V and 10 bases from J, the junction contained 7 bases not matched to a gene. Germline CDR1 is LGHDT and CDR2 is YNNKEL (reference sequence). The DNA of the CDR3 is TGTGCCAGCAGCCAAGGGGCCCGGGAGGATCAGTACTTC. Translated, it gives CASSQGAREDQYF.

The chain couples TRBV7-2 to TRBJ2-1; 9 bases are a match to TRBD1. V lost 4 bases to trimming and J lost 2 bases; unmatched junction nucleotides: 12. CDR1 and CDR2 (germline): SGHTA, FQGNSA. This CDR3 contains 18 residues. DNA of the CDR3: TGTGCCAGCAGCTCATCGTCGACAGGGGGGGGGACCTACAATGAGCAGTTCTTC. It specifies CASSSSSTGGGTYNEQFF.

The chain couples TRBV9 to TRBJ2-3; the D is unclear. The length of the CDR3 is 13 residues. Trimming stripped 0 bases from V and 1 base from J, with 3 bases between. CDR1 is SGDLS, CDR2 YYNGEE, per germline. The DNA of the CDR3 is TGTGCCAGCAGCGTAGACGGCACAGATACGCAGTATTTT. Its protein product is CASSVDGTDTQYF.

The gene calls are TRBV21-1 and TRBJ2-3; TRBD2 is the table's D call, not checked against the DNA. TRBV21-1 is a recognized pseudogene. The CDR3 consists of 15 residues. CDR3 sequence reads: CASSKSGGFTDTQYF. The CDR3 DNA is TGTGCCAGCAGCAAATCGGGGGGATTCACAGATACGCAGTATTTT.